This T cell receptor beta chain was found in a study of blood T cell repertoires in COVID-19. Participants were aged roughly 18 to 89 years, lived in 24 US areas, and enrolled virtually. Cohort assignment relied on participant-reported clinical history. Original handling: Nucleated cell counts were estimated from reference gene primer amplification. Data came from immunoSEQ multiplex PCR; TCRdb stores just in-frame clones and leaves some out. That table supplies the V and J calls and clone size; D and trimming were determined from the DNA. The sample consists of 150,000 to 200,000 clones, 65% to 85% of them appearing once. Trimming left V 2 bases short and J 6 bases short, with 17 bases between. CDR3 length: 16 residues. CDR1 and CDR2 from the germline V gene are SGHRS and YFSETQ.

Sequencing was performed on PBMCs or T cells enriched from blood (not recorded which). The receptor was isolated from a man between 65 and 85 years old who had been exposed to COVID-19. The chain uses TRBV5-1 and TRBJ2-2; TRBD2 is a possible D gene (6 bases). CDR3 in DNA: TGCGCCAGCAGCTTCGGGGACTCCCGAGGGGCCGGGGAGCTGTTTTTT. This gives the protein CASSFGDSRGAGELFF.